The rows below give T cell receptor beta chains drawn from one sample of a study of PD-1 blockade in classical Hodgkin lymphoma. Repertoires were generated with immunoSEQ multiplex PCR, while TCRdb's copy carries only in-frame clones and drops some. The data hold some 27,000 clones, with just over 90% observed a single time. The sequenced sample consisted of peripheral blood mononuclear cells (PBMCs). These receptors were obtained from a human donor with classical Hodgkin lymphoma. The CDR3 runs from the conserved cysteine through the conserved F or W. Fields, in order: J gene, V gene, CDR3 protein.

TRBJ1-3 TRBV13 CASSLAAGTNSGNTIYF
TRBJ1-1 TRBV7-2 CASSSQGANTEAFF
TRBJ1-4 TRBV7-2 CASSLVWGAEEKLFF
TRBJ1-4 TRBV7-2 CASSLRAGPNEKLFF
TRBJ2-5 TRBV2 CASNGGRGSQYF
TRBJ2-2 TRBV28 CASSNLGLAGNTGELFF
TRBJ2-7 TRBV10-3 CAIMGQAYEQYF
TRBJ2-1 TRBV5-4 CASSPDYTPNEQFF
TRBJ2-3 TRBV7-8 CASSGQGQRVDTQYF
TRBJ2-6 TRBV10-3 CATVGTDFLAGANVLTF
TRBJ1-4 TRBV4-3 CASSQATGVATNEKLFF
TRBJ2-7 TRBV11-2 CASSLRRTSSYEQYF
TRBJ2-1 TRBV4-1 CASSQRSGKSYNEQFF
TRBJ1-1 TRBV5-5 CASSFPRGNTEAFF
TRBJ2-7 TRBV29-1 CSVGDDFRWQYF
TRBJ2-7 TRBV28 CASRGDSYEQYF
TRBJ2-7 TRBV7-2 CASSLQDGTPPGEQYF
TRBJ1-1 TRBV10-3 CATTSTLSGTEAFF
TRBJ2-5 TRBV7-9 CASSSGKETQYF
TRBJ2-2 TRBV5-1 CASSPQAQGGTGELFF
TRBJ2-3 TRBV7-9 CASSLAAGGYPQYF
TRBJ1-2 TRBV10-3 CAISEPFPGQQNYGYTF
TRBJ2-1 TRBV7-2 CASSLSPGTYNEQFF
TRBJ2-3 TRBV19 CASSLQLTGTDTQYF
TRBJ2-5 TRBV21-1 CASSLIRPRQGGRVGAETQYF
TRBJ2-7 TRBV7-2 CASSLAGKTYEQYF
TRBJ1-1 TRBV19 CASSIEGTVNTEAFF
TRBJ2-5 TRBV5-1 CASSFLTGGQETQYF
TRBJ2-1 TRBV7-8 CASNTRRGGYNEQFF
TRBJ2-5 TRBV2 CASRRVTGPETQYF
TRBJ1-1 TRBV28 CASSSGGTEAFF